This T cell receptor beta chain was found in a study of blood T cell repertoires in COVID-19. Sequenced by immunoSEQ multiplex PCR; TCRdb stores in-frame clones only, minus some. This table has 350,000 to 400,000 clones, more than 75% appearing once. V lost 2 bases and J 0 bases, leaving 14 bases between the germline ends. The CDR3 consists of 17 residues. Germline V lookup: CDR1 SNHLY, CDR2 FYNNEI. The sequence was collected from a woman between 18 and 29 years old who had recovered from COVID-19. This chain uses TRBV2 with TRBJ1-3; D gene ambiguous. The sample comprised PBMCs or T cells enriched from blood (not recorded which). The CDR3: CASSEIGPGHSGNTIYF. The DNA for the CDR3 is TGTGCCAGCAGTGAAATTGGGCCAGGCCACTCTGGAAACACCATATATTTT.